This TCR beta chain comes out of a study of shared clonotypes between healthy human individuals. Study overall: Researchers assigned three CD4 naive, three CD4 memory, two CD8 naive and one CD8 memory plate to each donor. Whole-study results and caveats: Memory subsets generally showed smaller estimated richness than naive subsets did.

As concerns this clone: Antigen unknown.

The CDR3 contains 15 residues. Germline loops: CDR1 SEHNR, CDR2 FQNEAQ (reference sequence). V shed 3 bases and J shed 1 base, with 12 bases lying between them. Sequencing was performed with immunoSEQ multiplex PCR; in TCRdb, only in-frame clones are kept and a portion is missing. The table lists a few million clones, about nine tenths of them singletons. Donors included only healthy HIV-negative adults lacking recent acute infections or vaccinations. Within Nashville, Tennessee resided all donors, each a Caucasian adult. The chain recombines TRBV7-9 with TRBJ1-1; D remains unclear. Material for sequencing was naive CD4+ T cells from PBMCs. Described subset: CD45RA+ positively selected. The sequence was obtained from a man aged 18 to 35 in good health. Some clones in this sample may be carry-over from other donors' samples. The CDR3 DNA follows: TGTGCCAGCAGCTTTTCCGACATCCGGAACACTGAAGCTTTCTTT. It encodes CASSFSDIRNTEAFF.